Included here is one T cell receptor beta chain sequence, with context. No antigen is known for it. This sample was taken from a study of pediatric ulcerative colitis. Study-wide findings and caveats: A couple of rectal clonotypes were found only in ulcerative colitis patients, all of them. Ulcerative colitis patients shared more blood-rectal clones than controls.

The survey-level immunoSEQ assay was used. Data came from immunoSEQ multiplex PCR; TCRdb stores just in-frame clones and leaves some out. The table records 15,000 to 20,000 clones, nearly 80% of them present only once. Germline CDR1 reads MNHNS; CDR2 reads SASEGT. V lost 3 bases to trimming and J lost 10 bases; unmatched junction nucleotides: 6. The CDR3 has 15 residues. One to two pinch biopsies were taken from the rectum during colonoscopy. Controls: normal colonoscopy findings, no IBD within the following year. The TCR was taken from a boy younger than 18 who was a control in a study of pediatric ulcerative colitis. The chain has TRBV6-1 and TRBJ2-1, with 13 bases lining up with TRBD2. Sequenced input: gut tissue. CDR3 nucleotides: TGTGCCAGCAGTGATACTAGCGGGGGGGCCGGGGAGCAGTTCTTC. Translated: CASSDTSGGAGEQFF.